Following are 32 T cell receptor beta chains from one sample sequenced in a study of regulatory and conventional T cells in RAG deficiency. Method: immunoSEQ multiplex PCR; TCRdb's copy keeps in-frame clones and lacks some. The sample carries approximately 10,000 clones, less than 95% recorded once. Genomic DNA came from blood regulatory T cells gated CD4+ CD25-high CD127-low. These data are also associated with another study on regulatory T cells. That publication notes: The primer mix had 52 TRBV and 13 TRBJ primers.

Material for sequencing was CD127- CD25+ CD4+ Tregs sorted from blood. These TCRs come from a human donor in good health.

The rearrangement links TRBV5-5 to TRBJ2-7; 7 nucleotides line up with TRBD1. Germline V lookup: CDR1 SGHKS, CDR2 YYEKEE (reference sequence). Trimming took 1 base from V and 5 from J; bases not matched to a gene: 6. The CDR3 runs 14 residues. CDR3 sequence reads: CASSLYRGYDEQYF. In DNA form, the CDR3 reads TGTGCCAGCAGCTTGTACAGGGGATACGACGAGCAGTACTTC.

The J gene is TRBJ2-5, the V gene TRBV9, with D tentatively TRBD2 (6 bases). Trimming took 4 bases from V and 4 from J, leaving 20 bases between them. The CDR3 extends over 16 amino acids. Germline values: CDR1 SGDLS, CDR2 YYNGEE. The CDR3 is CASSPVQGLALETQYF. CDR3 nucleotides: TGTGCCAGCAGCCCGGTGCAGGGTCTAGCGCTAGAGACCCAGTACTTC.

The chain couples TRBV7-6 to TRBJ2-5; unclear D gene. CDR3 length equals 14 residues. Germline values: CDR1 SGHVS, CDR2 FNYEAQ. Trimming removed 4 bases at V and 0 bases at J, with 9 bases between. The CDR3 protein is CASSWSQNQETQYF. DNA for the CDR3: TGTGCCAGCAGCTGGAGTCAGAACCAAGAGACCCAGTACTTC.

The V and J genes are TRBV21-1 and TRBJ2-1; the table calls TRBD2, which could not be checked here. TRBV21-1 is termed a pseudogene. The CDR3 extends over 10 amino acids. CDR3: CASSPDEQFF. As DNA, the CDR3 is TGTGCCAGCAGTCCGGATGAGCAGTTCTTC.

In this sample, this clone turned up once. The chain employs TRBV6-1 and TRBJ1-5; TRBD1 is a possible D gene (6 bases). Trimming removed 6 bases from V and 7 bases from J, with 16 bases in between. Germline assignment: CDR1 MNHNS and CDR2 SASEGT. This CDR3 contains 14 residues. CDR3 sequence: CASSPTGSLQPQHF. The CDR3 DNA reads as TGTGCCAGCAGCCCGACAGGCAGTCTGCAGCCCCAGCATTTT.

The genes are TRBV27 and TRBJ1-6; possible D gene TRBD1, 6 bases. Trimming removed 10 bases at V and 3 bases at J, with 19 bases between. Germline-derived CDR1 and CDR2 are MNHEY and SMNVEV (reference sequence). The CDR3 consists of 16 residues. The DNA for the CDR3 is TGTGCCACCAAAAGGGGCAGGGGTTACTATAATTCACCCCTCCACTTT. Translation: CATKRGRGYYNSPLHF.

The genes are TRBV15 and TRBJ2-7; D may be TRBD1 (5 bases). The V end was cut by 0 bases, the J end by 0 bases, with 6 bases between. CDR3 length: 14 amino acids. Germline loops: CDR1 LNHNV, CDR2 YYDKDF (reference sequence). Here the CDR3 reads CATSRDRVSYEQYF. The DNA for the CDR3 is TGTGCCACCAGCAGAGACAGGGTCTCCTACGAGCAGTACTTC.

The chain couples TRBV7-6 to TRBJ2-7; no definite D call. CDR3 length: 13 residues. Trimming took off 4 bases at V and 3 bases at J, with 10 bases between the two ends. CDR1 SGHVS and CDR2 FNYEAQ come from the germline V gene. The CDR3 DNA follows: TGTGCCAGCAGCTCCGGCCTAGGCTACGAGCAGTACTTC. Its translation is CASSSGLGYEQYF.

This chain joins TRBV4-1 and TRBJ2-3, with a possible D match to TRBD2 (7 bases). Trimming took 0 bases from V and 5 from J, leaving 21 bases between them. Germline CDR1 reads MGHRA; CDR2 reads YSYEKL. CDR3 length equals 18 residues. CDR3 sequence: CASSQDWGEGGPIDTQYF. The DNA for the CDR3 is TGCGCCAGCAGCCAAGATTGGGGGGAGGGGGGGCCGATAGATACGCAGTATTTT.

The J gene is TRBJ2-5, the V gene TRBV2, with 14 bases fitting TRBD2. Germline V gene lookup returns CDR1 SNHLY and CDR2 FYNNEI. The CDR3 contains 15 residues. The trim removed 5 bases at V and 5 bases at J, leaving 4 bases unmatched. CDR3 amino acids: CASSPWTSGGETQYF. The CDR3 coding sequence is TGTGCCAGCAGTCCCTGGACTAGCGGGGGGGAGACCCAGTACTTC.

The V and J genes are TRBV5-6 and TRBJ2-3; TRBD1 agrees at 8 bases. This CDR3 spans 16 amino acids. The germline V gene has CDR1 SGHDT and CDR2 YYEEEE. The V and J ends lost 0 bases and 2 bases, in that order; junction bases with no gene match: 5. The CDR3 DNA sequence: TGTGCCAGCAGCTTGGATTGGGGACAGGCCACAGATACGCAGTATTTT. Translated: CASSLDWGQATDTQYF.

The rearrangement uses TRBV6-1 and TRBJ2-6; 10 bases are a match to TRBD1. This CDR3 has 17 residues. V shed 4 bases and J 4 bases; nucleotides not matched to a gene: 7. In germline, CDR1 is MNHNS, CDR2 SASEGT. CDR3 nucleotide sequence: TGTGCCAGCAGTGGGGGGACAGGGGAACCCGGGGCCAACGTCCTGACTTTC. Amino acids: CASSGGTGEPGANVLTF.

The rearrangement uses TRBV7-9 and TRBJ1-4; D is possibly TRBD1 (5 bases). V shed 2 bases and J shed 4 bases, with 11 bases lying between them. Germline-derived CDR1 and CDR2 are SEHNR and FQNEAQ (reference sequence). The CDR3 is made up of 15 amino acids. Written as DNA, the CDR3 is TGTGCCAGCAGCTTAAGGTTACAGGTTAATGAAAAACTGTTTTTT. Translation: CASSLRLQVNEKLFF. Supplemented by reference TRBV7-9 and TRBJ1-4, the full variable domain reads DTGVSQNPRHKITKRGQNVTFRCDPISEHNRLYWYRQTLGQGPEFLTYFQNEAQLEKSRLLSDRFSAERPKGSFSTLEIQRTEQGDSAMYLCASSLRLQVNEKLFFGSGTQLSVL.

The chain is built from TRBV30 and TRBJ2-1, with TRBD2 matching over 14 bases. Germline lookup yields CDR1 GTSNPN and CDR2 SVGIG (reference sequence). The trim removed 4 bases at V and 6 bases at J, leaving 5 bases unmatched. The CDR3 runs to 15 residues. The CDR3 loop is CAWMPGLAGVNEQFF. CDR3 nucleotide sequence: TGTGCCTGGATGCCGGGACTAGCGGGGGTCAATGAGCAGTTCTTC.

The V call is TRBV5-1, the J call TRBJ2-7, with TRBD2 as a possible D gene (5 bases). CDR3 length equals 14 residues. The V end lost 3 bases, the J end lost 0 bases, and 10 bases lay between the germline ends. The germline CDR1 and CDR2 sequences are SGHRS and YFSETQ. The CDR3 sequence: CASSSGGSSYEQYF. As DNA, the CDR3 is TGCGCCAGCAGCTCGGGCGGGTCCTCCTACGAGCAGTACTTC.

This chain links TRBV5-6 with TRBJ1-2, with 7 nucleotides matching TRBD1. The CDR3 is 14 residues long. Germline CDR1 reads SGHDT; CDR2 reads YYEEEE. J was trimmed by 0 bases and V by 4 bases; bases with no gene match: 3. The CDR3 DNA sequence: TGTGCCAGCAGCCCCGGGACAGCTAACTATGGCTACACCTTC. It translates to CASSPGTANYGYTF.

This chain links TRBV11-1 with TRBJ2-3, with D tentatively TRBD1 (5 bases). The CDR3 spans 14 residues. Looked up from germline, CDR1 is SGHAT and CDR2 is FQDESV (reference sequence). Trimming cost V 1 base and J 1 base, with 6 bases left between them. As DNA, the CDR3 is TGTGCCAGCAGCTTAGTAGGGGGCACAGATACGCAGTATTTT. This encodes CASSLVGGTDTQYF.

The chain uses TRBV14 and TRBJ2-7; TRBD1 might be the D (5 bases). The germline V gene has CDR1 SGHDN and CDR2 FVKESK. The CDR3 covers 14 residues. V gave up 6 bases and J gave up 0 bases, with 12 bases separating them. CDR3 DNA: TGTGCCAGCAGACCCGACAGTAACTCCTACGAGCAGTACTTC. Its protein product is CASRPDSNSYEQYF.

This chain uses TRBV9 with TRBJ2-2, with D perhaps matching TRBD1 (6 bases). The CDR3 loop spans 13 amino acids. V shed 7 bases and J shed 4 bases, with 11 bases lying between them. Germline V gene sequence: CDR1 SGDLS, CDR2 YYNGEE. CDR3 sequence (DNA): TGTGCCAGCGGGGGCCAGATCACCGGGGAGCTGTTTTTT. This encodes CASGGQITGELFF.

This rearrangement joins TRBV5-5 to TRBJ2-7; D is possibly TRBD1 (5 bases). The CDR3 runs 15 residues. The V gene's germline CDR1 is SGHKS and CDR2 YYEKEE (reference sequence). Trimming took 0 bases from V and 2 from J, leaving 12 bases between them. CDR3 DNA: TGTGCCAGCAGCTTGGGCCCGGCAGGGCCCTACGAGCAGTACTTC. Translating gives CASSLGPAGPYEQYF.

The chain carries TRBV4-1 and TRBJ1-1; D perhaps matches TRBD1 (6 bases). Germline V gene lookup returns CDR1 MGHRA and CDR2 YSYEKL. The CDR3 is 17 residues long. V was clipped by 3 bases and J by 5 bases, with 22 bases between them. This chain's CDR3 is CASSQEQQGWINTEAFF. In DNA form, the CDR3 reads TGCGCCAGCAGCCAGGAACAACAGGGCTGGATCAATACTGAAGCTTTCTTT.

The chain recombines TRBV27 with TRBJ2-7, with a tentative D call TRBD1 (5 bases). V was shortened by 2 bases and J by 5 bases, with 7 bases between the two germline ends. CDR1 is MNHEY and CDR2 is SMNVEV in the germline V gene (reference sequence). The CDR3 length is 12 residues. Here the CDR3 reads CASSLQGHEQYF. CDR3 nucleotides: TGTGCCAGCAGTTTACAGGGCCACGAGCAGTACTTC.

V is TRBV11-2 and J is TRBJ2-5; tentatively, D is TRBD2 (6 bases). Looked up from germline, CDR1 is SGHAT and CDR2 is FQNNGV. The CDR3 is made up of 14 amino acids. Trimming removed 5 bases from V and 3 bases from J, with 13 bases in between. The CDR3 nucleotides read TGTGCCAGCAGCCCGACTAGTCGGGAAGAGACCCAGTACTTC. Translating gives CASSPTSREETQYF. Supplemented by reference TRBV11-2 and TRBJ2-5, the full variable domain reads EAGVAQSPRYKIIEKRQSVAFWCNPISGHATLYWYQQILGQGPKLLIQFQNNGVVDDSQLPKDRFSAERLKGVDSTLKIQPAKLEDSAVYLCASSPTSREETQYFGPGTRLLVL.

The chain links TRBV30 to TRBJ1-6, with a tentative D call TRBD1 (6 bases). The CDR3 covers 13 residues. Trimming pared 6 bases from V and 5 bases from J, leaving 11 bases between. Germline CDR1 is GTSNPN and CDR2 is SVGIG (reference sequence). The CDR3 DNA sequence: TGTGCCTGCACCCAGGGGAATAATTCACCCCTCCACTTT. Translation gives CACTQGNNSPLHF. Full variable domain (missing parts from reference TRBV30 and TRBJ1-6): SQTIHQWPATLVQPVGSPLSLECTVEGTSNPNLYWYRQAAGRGLQLLFYSVGIGQISSEVPQNLSASRPQDRQFILSSKKLLLSDSGFYLCACTQGNNSPLHFGNGTRLTVT.

The chain recombines TRBV10-1 with TRBJ2-1, with 9 positions matching TRBD2. The CDR3 is 16 residues long. CDR1 is WNHNN and CDR2 is SYGVQD in the germline V gene (reference sequence). After removal of 6 bases from V and 6 bases from J, the junction contained 12 bases not matched to a gene. CDR3 nucleotides: TGCGCCAGCAGCCCCATTCGTAGCGGGGGCTCCAATGAGCAGTTCTTC. Translated: CASSPIRSGGSNEQFF.

V gene TRBV15 combines with J gene TRBJ2-7; 8 bases line up with TRBD1. CDR1 LNHNV and CDR2 YYDKDF come from the germline V gene (reference sequence). The CDR3 is 15 residues long. The trim removed 6 bases at V and 4 bases at J, leaving 11 bases unmatched. CDR3 protein: CATSLPRTGSYEQYF. The DNA of the CDR3 is TGTGCCACCAGTCTACCCCGGACAGGGTCGTACGAGCAGTACTTC.

The genes are TRBV5-1 and TRBJ1-2; TRBD1 might be the D (6 bases). The CDR3 has 12 amino acids. Germline assignment: CDR1 SGHRS and CDR2 YFSETQ. Trimming shortened V by 4 bases and J by 6 bases, and 10 bases separated the two germline ends. CDR3 sequence reads: CASSRAGDGYTF. CDR3 sequence (DNA): TGCGCCAGCAGCCGGGCAGGGGATGGCTACACCTTC.

J is TRBJ2-7 and V is TRBV27; D gene uncertain. Germline CDR1 reads MNHEY; CDR2 reads SMNVEV (reference sequence). Trimming shortened V by 2 bases and J by 1 base, and 6 bases separated the two germline ends. CDR3 size: 13 residues. Here the CDR3 reads CASSLTESYEQYF. The CDR3 DNA reads as TGTGCCAGCAGTTTAACGGAGTCCTACGAGCAGTACTTC.

The CDR3 loop reads CASSVTGPPEAFF. CDR3 coding DNA: TGCGCCAGCAGCGTTACAGGGCCTCCTGAAGCTTTCTTT. The chain uses TRBV5-1 and TRBJ1-1; maybe TRBD1 (6 bases). The CDR3 length is 13 residues. The V gene's germline CDR1 is SGHRS and CDR2 YFSETQ. V was pared by 4 bases and J by 6 bases, with 13 bases between.

The chain recombines TRBV19 with TRBJ1-1; a possible D gene is TRBD1 (6 bases). CDR1 is LNHDA and CDR2 is SQIVND in the germline V gene (reference sequence). CDR3 size: 13 residues. V shed 7 bases and J shed 1 base, with 10 bases lying between them. The CDR3 nucleotides are TGTGCCAGTACCCCGACAGGGAACACTGAAGCTTTCTTT. Its protein is CASTPTGNTEAFF.

This chain uses TRBV4-1 with TRBJ1-4; maybe TRBD1 (6 bases). Trimming left V 1 base short and J 2 bases short, with 11 bases between. The length of the CDR3 is 16 residues. The germline gives CDR1 MGHRA, CDR2 YSYEKL. This CDR3 reads CASSQGRTDTNEKLFF. CDR3 bases: TGCGCCAGCAGCCAAGGCCGGACAGATACTAATGAAAAACTGTTTTTT.

This clone was found a few times. The chain combines TRBV5-1 with TRBJ1-1; D may be TRBD1 (5 bases). The CDR3 is made up of 13 amino acids. With 5 bases removed from V and 3 bases from J, the gap between germline ends came to 11 bases. Germline CDR1 SGHRS, CDR2 YFSETQ. The DNA of the CDR3 is TGCGCCAGCAGGGCAGGGAAGGACACTGAAGCTTTCTTT. It encodes CASRAGKDTEAFF. The whole variable domain, filled in from reference TRBV5-1 and TRBJ1-1, reads KAGVTQTPRYLIKTRGQQVTLSCSPISGHRSVSWYQQTPGQGLQFLFEYFSETQRNKGNFPGRFSGRQFSNSRSEMNVSTLELGDSALYLCASRAGKDTEAFFGQGTRLTVV.